These T cell receptor beta chains were read from a single sample in a study of regulatory T cells in long-lasting Graves disease. From the multiplex PCR reads, TCRdb called clonotypes with MiXCR, one entry per CDR3 protein. The table includes 350,000 to 500,000 distinct CDR3 sequences, 14% detected once. These sequences were also reported in another study, on T cells in Graves' hyperthyroidism and ophthalmopathy.

The sample in question was peripheral blood mononuclear cells (PBMCs), obtained at new diagnosis, from a patient treated with antithyroid drugs. All receptors come from a woman between 45 and 65 years old with Graves disease. Each CDR3 is given with its conserved first and last residue. A D gene is named only where the DNA matches it firmly. Size is stated for part of the rows, as once, few or many counts, or as a class when the clone is expanded.

v_call	d_call	clone_size	j_call	cdr3_nt	cdr3_aa
TRBV28	-	many	TRBJ2-1	TGTGCCAGCAGTTCGAGACTCCAGGTTGGGTACAATGAGCAGTTCTTC	CASSSRLQVGYNEQFF
TRBV20-1	TRBD2	many	TRBJ2-5	TGCAGTGCTAGGACCGGACTAGCGGGAGGCGATCAAGAGACCCAGTACTTC	CSARTGLAGGDQETQYF
TRBV28	-	-	TRBJ2-1	TGTGCCAGCAGGCCTGGCGGGGGCACAATGATGCGGTTCTTC	CASRPGGGTMMRFF
TRBV9	-	many	TRBJ1-1	TGTGCCAGCAGCGTAGAGGCCAGGAACACTGAAGCTTTCTTT	CASSVEARNTEAFF
TRBV11-2	-	many	TRBJ1-5	TGTGCCAGCAGCTTAGAAGGTCAGCCCCAGCATTTT	CASSLEGQPQHF
TRBV6-2/TRBV6-3	-	many	TRBJ2-5	TGTGCCAGCAGTGAATACGGCAGGGCTTTCCAAGAGACCCAGTACTTC	CASSEYGRAFQETQYF
TRBV30	-	-	TRBJ2-5	TGTGCCTGGAGTGTGACACAAGAGACCCAGTACTTC	CAWSVTQETQYF
TRBV20-1	-	-	TRBJ1-2	TGCAGTGCCCCTCCCTCGGGCGGGGGCTTCTATTCTGGCTACACCTTC	CSAPPSGGGFYSGYTF
TRBV29-1	-	many	TRBJ2-7	TGCAGCGTTGCTGGGATGCGGGGATACGAGCAGTACTTC	CSVAGMRGYEQYF
TRBV28	-	many	TRBJ2-6	TGTGCCAGCAGTTGGGTGTCCCGGGCCAACGTCCTGACTTTC	CASSWVSRANVLTF
TRBV5-6	TRBD2	few	TRBJ2-1	TGTGCCAGCAGCTTGTTAGGCGGGAGGCTTGGTGAGCAGTTCTTC	CASSLLGGRLGEQFF
TRBV7-2	-	few	TRBJ2-5	TGTGCCAGCAGCGAACAGGAGCAAGAGACCCAGTACTTC	CASSEQEQETQYF
TRBV7-2	TRBD2	few	TRBJ2-1	TGTGCCAGCAGCTTGGGGGAGGGTTACAATGAGCAGTTCTTC	CASSLGEGYNEQFF
TRBV18	TRBD2	-	TRBJ2-7	TGTGCCAGCTCACCACCCGGACTAACGGGAGGGGAGCAGTACTTC	CASSPPGLTGGEQYF
TRBV4-1	TRBD2	many	TRBJ2-7	TGCGCCAGCAGCCAAGAGGCGGGAGGGCCCTACGAGCAGTACTTC	CASSQEAGGPYEQYF
TRBV28	-	many	TRBJ2-3	TGTGCCAGCAGTTTCCCGGGACCCACAGATACGCAGTATTTT	CASSFPGPTDTQYF
TRBV6-1	TRBD2	-	TRBJ2-7	TGTGCCAGCAGTGAACCCAAGCCCGGGACTAGAACCTCCTACGAGCAGTACTTC	CASSEPKPGTRTSYEQYF
TRBV5-1	TRBD2	-	TRBJ2-7	TGCGCCAGCAGCTTGGCCTCGACTAGCGGGAACCACTACGAGCAGTACTTC	CASSLASTSGNHYEQYF
TRBV28	-	many	TRBJ1-6	TGTGCCAGCAGTCAAAGCGGTTACCGTGGTTCACCCCTCCACTTT	CASSQSGYRGSPLHF
TRBV4-2	-	-	TRBJ2-1	TGTGCCAGCAGCCAAGATGGCCAGGGACTTGCCAATGAGCAGTTCTTC	CASSQDGQGLANEQFF
TRBV20-1	TRBD1	-	TRBJ2-1	TGCAGTGCTAGCAGGGGGCAGGGGATCGTCTACAATGAGCAGTTCTTC	CSASRGQGIVYNEQFF
TRBV27	-	many	TRBJ1-1	TGTGCCAGCAGTTTCGGACGCGGGTACACTGAAGCTTTCTTT	CASSFGRGYTEAFF
TRBV6-5	TRBD2	many	TRBJ2-7	TGTGCCAGCAGTTACTCGACTAGCGGGCCTACCTACGAGCAGTACTTC	CASSYSTSGPTYEQYF
TRBV19	TRBD1	-	TRBJ2-7	TGTGCCAGTAGTGTAGGACAGGGGACCTCCTACGAGCAGTACTTC	CASSVGQGTSYEQYF